This T cell receptor beta chain was obtained from a study of T cell responses to AZD1222 COVID-19 vaccine. Sequencing used immunoSEQ multiplex PCR; TCRdb keeps in-frame clones, though not all of them. The sample consists of approximately 120,000 clones, around 90% of them appearing once. In germline, CDR1 is MDHEN, CDR2 SYDVKM. Between the trimmed V and J ends, which lost 5 bases and 7 bases, there was a span of 12 bases. CDR3 size: 14 residues. Study outcomes and limitations: Mapped onto spike, vaccine-associated CD4 TCRs spanned it and were dominant at 160-218 and 743-854. Baseline seropositivity characterized only a handful of AZD1222 recipients.

Concerning this clone: Its antigen is currently unknown.

The genes are TRBV28 and TRBJ1-6; TRBD1 is a possible D gene (5 bases). The clonotype comes from an adult in good health. The material sequenced was peripheral blood, taken on day 0 of MenACWY control vaccination. The CDR3 region is CASSPGTANSPLHF. The CDR3 DNA follows: TGTGCCAGCAGTCCCGGGACGGCAAATTCACCCCTCCACTTT.